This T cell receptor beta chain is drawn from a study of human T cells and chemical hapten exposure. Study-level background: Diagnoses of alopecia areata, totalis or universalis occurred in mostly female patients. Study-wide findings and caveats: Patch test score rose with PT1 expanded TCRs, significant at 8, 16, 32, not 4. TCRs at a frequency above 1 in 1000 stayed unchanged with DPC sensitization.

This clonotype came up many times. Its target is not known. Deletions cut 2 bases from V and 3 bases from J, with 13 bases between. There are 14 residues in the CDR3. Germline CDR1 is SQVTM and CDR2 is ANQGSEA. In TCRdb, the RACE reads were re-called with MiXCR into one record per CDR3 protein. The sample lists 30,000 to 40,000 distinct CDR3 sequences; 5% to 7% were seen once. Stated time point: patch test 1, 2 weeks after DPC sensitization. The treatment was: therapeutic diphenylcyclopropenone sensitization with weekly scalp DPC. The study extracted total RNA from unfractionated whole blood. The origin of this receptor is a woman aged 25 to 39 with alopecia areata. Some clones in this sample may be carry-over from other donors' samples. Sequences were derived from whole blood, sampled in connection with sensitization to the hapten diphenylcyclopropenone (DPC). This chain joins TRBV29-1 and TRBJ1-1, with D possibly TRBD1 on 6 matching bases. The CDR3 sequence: CSVELVGAHTEAFF. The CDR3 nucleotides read TGCAGCGTTGAATTGGTGGGGGCGCACACTGAAGCTTTCTTT.